This T cell receptor (beta chain) was profiled in a study of long-term antiretroviral therapy in people with HIV. General study results and limits: Blood specimens, gathered between about 2003 and 2017, were possibly obtained under older ART regimens.

The CDR3 loop spans 13 amino acids. With 2 bases clipped from V and 10 bases from J, the junction kept 5 bases outside the gene matches. Germline CDR1 MNHEY, CDR2 SVGAGI. Run at survey level, the immunoSEQ assay was version v3.0. Assay: immunoSEQ multiplex PCR; the TCRdb copy retains only in-frame clones and omits some. The table lists some 48,000 clones, about 88% of them singletons. On this clone: The target antigen is unknown.

J is TRBJ1-1 and V is TRBV6-5; the match to TRBD1 covers 9 bases. The origin of this receptor is a woman between 18 and 29 years old with HIV. The sample in question was unsorted PBMCs, obtained 0.8 years after starting antiretroviral therapy. CDR3 DNA: TGTGCCAGCAGTTACGGTCCGACAGGGGGAGCTTTCTTT. Encoded protein: CASSYGPTGGAFF.